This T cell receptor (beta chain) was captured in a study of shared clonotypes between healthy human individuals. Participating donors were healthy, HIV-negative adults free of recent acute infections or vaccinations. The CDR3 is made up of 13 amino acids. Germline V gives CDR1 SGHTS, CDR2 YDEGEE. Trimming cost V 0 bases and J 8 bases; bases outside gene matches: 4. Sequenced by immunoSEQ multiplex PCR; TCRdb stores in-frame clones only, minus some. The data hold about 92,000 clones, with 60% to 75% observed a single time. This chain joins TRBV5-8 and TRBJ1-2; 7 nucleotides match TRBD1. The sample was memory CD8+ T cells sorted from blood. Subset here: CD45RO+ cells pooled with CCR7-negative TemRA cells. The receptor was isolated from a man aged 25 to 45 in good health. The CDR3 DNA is TGTGCCAGCAGCTTGGAGGGGGCCTTGGGCTACACCTTC. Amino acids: CASSLEGALGYTF.